One and the same sample provided the 25 T cell receptor beta chains below, sequenced in a study of cytomegalovirus exposure and HLA in healthy donors. Sequencing used immunoSEQ multiplex PCR; TCRdb keeps in-frame clones, though not all of them. Altogether about 200,000 clones are present, over 75% being singletons, with the ten largest covering 1.5% to 2.5%. The sample comprised PBMCs. The receptors come from a woman under 30 in good health and CMV-seropositive.

This chain uses TRBV10-1 with TRBJ2-3; 10 positions match TRBD2. Per the germline V gene, CDR1 is WNHNN and CDR2 is SYGVQD (reference sequence). V lost 2 bases and J lost 5; bases outside the gene matches: 7. CDR3 length equals 16 residues. The CDR3 DNA follows: TGCGCCAGCAGTGAGCACCTAGCGGGAGTGAAAGATACGCAGTATTTT. Its translation is CASSEHLAGVKDTQYF.

The CDR3 reads CASSLAGGRSGDEQFF. The CDR3 nucleotides read TGCGCCAGCAGCTTGGCGGGGGGAAGGTCGGGCGATGAGCAGTTCTTC. The rearrangement joins TRBV5-1 to TRBJ2-1, with 7 bases matching TRBD2. The J segment lost 8 bases and the V segment lost 0 bases, leaving 11 bases of the junction unmatched. The CDR3 has 16 amino acids. Germline CDR1 reads SGHRS; CDR2 reads YFSETQ.

Here the CDR3 DNA reads TGTGCCTGGGGGGGGCAGAGCTATGGCTACACCTTC. Translating it yields CAWGGQSYGYTF. The rearrangement uses TRBV11-2 and TRBJ1-2; tentatively, D is TRBD1 (6 bases). Per germline, CDR1 SGHAT and CDR2 FQNNGV. The CDR3 has 12 residues. The germline V and J ends were trimmed by 11 bases and 4 bases, with 14 bases remaining between them.

The sample holds one count of this clone. The chain has TRBV6-5 and TRBJ1-4, with 8 bases aligning to TRBD1. J was trimmed by 12 bases and V by 2 bases; bases with no gene match: 11. The CDR3 is made up of 15 amino acids. Germline-derived CDR1 and CDR2 are MNHEY and SVGAGI. CDR3 DNA sequence: TGTGCCAGCAGTTACACCCCCTCAGGGGGCGTGGAACTGTTTTTT. It encodes CASSYTPSGGVELFF.

The J gene is TRBJ2-7, the V gene TRBV19; 10 nucleotides align to TRBD1. With 5 bases clipped from V and 2 bases from J, the junction kept 6 bases outside the gene matches. This CDR3 contains 15 residues. CDR1 is LNHDA, CDR2 SQIVND, per germline (reference sequence). CDR3: CASSSGTGAPYEQYF. CDR3 nucleotide sequence: TGTGCCAGTAGTTCCGGGACAGGGGCCCCCTACGAGCAGTACTTC.

The rearrangement links TRBV11-2 to TRBJ1-1; no clear D. Germline V gene data show CDR1 as SGHAT and CDR2 as FQNNGV. The length of the CDR3 is 12 residues. V gave up 6 bases and J gave up 10 bases, with 15 bases separating them. CDR3 nucleotides: TGTGCCAGCAGTTTACGACCGGAGCTAGCTTTCTTT. Translated: CASSLRPELAFF. The variable domain in full, completed from reference TRBV11-2 and TRBJ1-1, reads EAGVAQSPRYKIIEKRQSVAFWCNPISGHATLYWYQQILGQGPKLLIQFQNNGVVDDSQLPKDRFSAERLKGVDSTLKIQPAKLEDSAVYLCASSLRPELAFFGQGTRLTVV.

This clone was counted a single time. The rearrangement joins TRBV5-1 to TRBJ2-7; 9 bases match TRBD1. V trimming: 2 bases; J trimming: 3 bases; junction bases outside the gene matches: 15. Germline assignment: CDR1 SGHRS and CDR2 YFSETQ. CDR3 length: 18 residues. CDR3 loop: CASSFRGGQGPRLYEQYF. The CDR3 DNA is TGCGCCAGCAGCTTTAGAGGGGGACAGGGACCTAGGCTCTACGAGCAGTACTTC.

The chain carries TRBV19 and TRBJ2-1; weak D call: TRBD2 (6 bases). This CDR3 region has 14 residues. The germline CDR1 and CDR2 sequences are LNHDA and SQIVND (reference sequence). Trimming removed 7 bases at V and 2 bases at J, with 12 bases between. The CDR3, as DNA: TGTGCCAGTAACGCCGGGACTGCCTACAATGAGCAGTTCTTC. Protein sequence: CASNAGTAYNEQFF.

This sequence joins TRBV6-5 and TRBJ1-2, with 9 bases identical to TRBD1. The CDR3 loop spans 13 amino acids. V gave up 6 bases and J gave up 7 bases; unmatched junction bases: 6. Germline V gives CDR1 MNHEY, CDR2 SVGAGI. The CDR3 reads CASRPGTGIGYTF. CDR3 nucleotide sequence: TGTGCCAGCAGACCCGGGACAGGGATTGGCTACACCTTC.

The chain joins TRBV7-9 to TRBJ2-3, with a tentative D call TRBD2 (5 bases). This CDR3 is built from 16 residues. Germline CDR1 SEHNR, CDR2 FQNEAQ (reference sequence). V lost 0 bases, J lost 0 bases, and 10 bases lay in between. The CDR3 coding sequence is TGTGCCAGCAGCTTAGCTTACCGGGGTAGCACAGATACGCAGTATTTT. Its protein is CASSLAYRGSTDTQYF.

This clone showed up just once. The chain carries TRBV29-1 and TRBJ2-7; D might be TRBD1 (6 bases). The CDR3 covers 15 residues. Germline values: CDR1 SQVTM, CDR2 ANQGSEA. The ends were cut back, 0 bases at V and 0 bases at J, with 12 bases in the middle. The chain's CDR3 is CSVEDPGRGSYEQYF. The CDR3 DNA sequence: TGCAGCGTTGAAGATCCGGGCAGGGGCTCCTACGAGCAGTACTTC.

The chain carries TRBV10-2 and TRBJ2-7; 9 nucleotides match TRBD2. The length of the CDR3 is 18 residues. V was pared by 7 bases and J by 6 bases, with 22 bases of the junction left unmatched. Germline assignment: CDR1 WSHSY and CDR2 SAAADI. CDR3 sequence: CASTRWGSGSATIGEQYF. Written as DNA, the CDR3 is TGCGCCAGCACCCGGTGGGGTAGCGGGAGCGCAACGATTGGCGAGCAGTACTTC.

J is TRBJ1-1 and V is TRBV29-1; no reliable D call. The CDR3 spans 10 residues. V dropped 7 bases and J dropped 8 bases, with 11 bases sitting between them. CDR1 SQVTM and CDR2 ANQGSEA come from the germline V gene. Written as DNA, the CDR3 is TGCAGCGCCGAGTGGGCCGAAGCTTTCTTT. Its translation: CSAEWAEAFF. The entire variable domain, with the rest obtained from reference TRBV29-1 and TRBJ1-1, is as follows: SAVISQKPSRDICQRGTSLTIQCQVDSQVTMMFWYRQQPGQSLTLIATANQGSEATYESGFVIDKFPISRPNLTFSTLTVSNMSPEDSSIYLCSAEWAEAFFGQGTRLTVV.

The J gene is TRBJ1-4, the V gene TRBV5-4; possibly TRBD1 for D (6 bases). Germline CDR1 reads SGHNT; CDR2 reads YYREEE (reference sequence). The V and J ends lost 4 bases and 2 bases respectively, with 9 bases between them. The CDR3 is made up of 14 amino acids. The CDR3 DNA sequence: TGTGCCAGCAGCGCTCAGGGGACTAATGAAAAACTGTTTTTT. This sequence encodes CASSAQGTNEKLFF.

This clone came up once. The rearrangement joins TRBV27 to TRBJ2-1; D remains unclear. V was cut by 2 bases and J by 3 bases, with 8 bases left in between. This CDR3 comprises 14 residues. Looked up from germline, CDR1 is MNHEY and CDR2 is SMNVEV (reference sequence). CDR3 nucleotides: TGTGCCAGCAGTTTAGTATCGGGCTACAATGAGCAGTTCTTC. Protein product: CASSLVSGYNEQFF.

V gene TRBV13 combines with J gene TRBJ2-1; 8 nucleotides match TRBD2. Germline V gene sequence: CDR1 PRHDT, CDR2 FYEKMQ (reference sequence). V gave up 6 bases and J gave up 3 bases; unmatched junction bases: 7. The CDR3 consists of 15 residues. CDR3 in amino acids: CASRHRTSRYNEQFF. The CDR3 coding sequence is TGTGCCAGCAGACATAGGACTAGCCGCTACAATGAGCAGTTCTTC.

The rearrangement uses TRBV11-3 and TRBJ2-3, with 8 nucleotides matching TRBD2. Germline CDR1 and CDR2: SGHNT and YENEEA. The CDR3 loop spans 17 amino acids. After removal of 0 bases from V and 1 base from J, the junction contained 6 bases not matched to a gene. In DNA, the CDR3 is TGTGCCAGCAGCTTAGATCGTATTAGCGGGGGCACAGATACGCAGTATTTT. As protein: CASSLDRISGGTDTQYF.

The chain joins TRBV28 to TRBJ2-1; D may be TRBD2 (6 bases). The germline V gene has CDR1 MDHEN and CDR2 SYDVKM. The CDR3 contains 17 residues. Trimming cost V 6 bases and J 0 bases, with 18 bases left between them. The CDR3 DNA sequence: TGTGCCAGCAGCCACGCCTCTAGCGTCAGCTCCTACAATGAGCAGTTCTTC. Protein: CASSHASSVSSYNEQFF.

This chain links TRBV4-1 with TRBJ2-7, with 7 bases aligning to TRBD1. This CDR3 is built from 14 residues. Trimming at V came to 4 bases and at J to 2 bases, leaving 5 bases not matched to a gene. Germline V gene sequence: CDR1 MGHRA, CDR2 YSYEKL. This CDR3 is CASSRPGQTYEQYF. The CDR3 DNA sequence: TGCGCCAGCAGCCGCCCGGGACAGACCTACGAGCAGTACTTC.

The rearrangement joins TRBV5-1 to TRBJ1-2; D perhaps matches TRBD1 (5 bases). CDR1 is SGHRS and CDR2 is YFSETQ in the germline V gene. Trimming removed 4 bases from V and 4 bases from J, with 11 bases in between. The CDR3 totals 13 residues. The CDR3 region is CASSPGTFYGYTF. The CDR3, as DNA: TGCGCCAGCAGCCCGGGGACTTTCTATGGCTACACCTTC.

This clone appeared once. This chain connects TRBV2 to TRBJ1-4; the match to TRBD1 covers 11 bases. The V segment lost 7 bases and the J segment 6 bases; nucleotides outside the gene matches: 4. This CDR3 has 14 residues. Germline assignment: CDR1 SNHLY and CDR2 FYNNEI. The chain's CDR3 is CASTRDRGYEKLFF. Here the CDR3 DNA reads TGTGCCAGCACCCGGGACAGGGGGTATGAAAAACTGTTTTTT.

The rearrangement links TRBV29-1 to TRBJ2-1, with a weak D call TRBD2 (5 bases). Germline V gene data show CDR1 as SQVTM and CDR2 as ANQGSEA. This CDR3 is 18 amino acids long. Trimming took 5 bases from V and 9 from J, leaving 32 bases between them. The CDR3 region has the DNA TGCAGCGTTTTCCATCAGTCCGAGGGTCTAAGAACTGATTCTGAGCAGTTCTTC. It encodes CSVFHQSEGLRTDSEQFF.

The chain has TRBV5-1 and TRBJ2-1; D remains unclear. The CDR3 contains 16 residues. Germline V gene lookup returns CDR1 SGHRS and CDR2 YFSETQ. Between the trimmed V and J ends, which lost 4 bases and 0 bases, there was a span of 14 bases. The CDR3 DNA follows: TGCGCCAGCAGCAACAGTGGCCTTCTCTCCTACAATGAGCAGTTCTTC. Residues: CASSNSGLLSYNEQFF.

DNA for the CDR3: TGTGCCAGCAGTGAACGACTAGCGGTCTACGAGCAGTACTTC. It codes for CASSERLAVYEQYF. The chain uses TRBV6-4 and TRBJ2-7; 9 positions agree with TRBD2. V was pared by 3 bases and J by 3 bases, with 3 bases of the junction left unmatched. Germline lookup yields CDR1 MRHNA and CDR2 SNTAGT. The CDR3 runs to 14 residues.

This CDR3 reads CASAAKEGQPQHF. The CDR3 region has the DNA TGTGCCAGCGCGGCAAAGGAGGGGCAGCCCCAGCATTTT. The J gene is TRBJ1-5, the V gene TRBV2, with D maybe TRBD1 (5 bases). CDR3 size: 13 residues. Germline CDR1 is SNHLY and CDR2 is FYNNEI. V lost 8 bases, J lost 7 bases, and 15 bases lay in between.